This TCR beta chain was captured by sequencing in a study of beta chain features in type 1 diabetes. Germline V gene lookup returns CDR1 ENHRY and CDR2 SYGVKD. This CDR3 has 10 amino acids. Trimming removed 9 bases at V and 6 bases at J, with 7 bases between. The entirety of the isolated RNA underwent reverse transcription, so expressed TCRB transcripts were sequenced. Assay: immunoSEQ multiplex PCR; the TCRdb copy retains only in-frame clones and omits some. The sample records 140,000 or so clones, less than 15% being singletons. This clone has at least ten counts. The antigen remains unidentified. Study-wide results and limits: Across all four CD4+ subsets, people with type 1 diabetes showed modestly shorter TCRB CDR3s.

The J gene is TRBJ2-3, the V gene TRBV10-3, with D possibly TRBD2 on 6 matching bases. The TCR was taken from a man between 18 and 29 years old with type 1 diabetes. The sample consisted of central memory CD4+ T cells from blood. In nucleotides, the CDR3 is TGTGCCATAGGGAGGGATACGCAGTATTTT. Translating gives CAIGRDTQYF.